The 20 T cell receptor beta chains below all came from one sample that was sequenced in a study of shared clonotypes between healthy human individuals. TCRdb's table, derived via immunoSEQ multiplex PCR, lists solely in-frame clones and lacks some. This sample yields about 2.1 million clones, of which about 93% are seen a single time; around 1.7% belongs to the top ten. Only CD45RO-negative cells positively selected for CCR7 counted as naive CD8 cells, so terminally differentiated effector memory CD45RA+ cells were excluded. The specimen was naive CD8+ T cells from PBMCs. These receptors came from a man younger than 30 in good health. Some clones in this sample may be carry-over from other donors' samples.

The chain employs TRBV27 and TRBJ1-1; D not resolved. The CDR3 length is 15 residues. Trimming took 8 bases from V and 5 from J, leaving 21 bases between them. The germline CDR1 and CDR2 sequences are MNHEY and SMNVEV (reference sequence). CDR3 bases: TGTGCCAGCCATCCTCGAGTACTGGAGCCAACTGAAGCTTTCTTT. The encoded protein is CASHPRVLEPTEAFF.

A remark on this clone: The same CDR3 is also encoded by other DNA sequences in this sample. The CDR3 here is CASSYFGTSGTDTQYF. The DNA of the CDR3 is TGTGCCAGCAGTTACTTTGGGACTAGCGGAACAGATACGCAGTATTTT. V is TRBV6-5 and J is TRBJ2-3; 11 bases align to TRBD2. Per germline, CDR1 MNHEY and CDR2 SVGAGI. The CDR3 length is 16 residues. The V segment lost 1 base and the J segment 3 bases; nucleotides outside the gene matches: 3.

The chain uses TRBV7-6 and TRBJ2-7; D gene unclear. CDR1 and CDR2 (germline): SGHVS, FNYEAQ. Trimming removed 5 bases from V and 3 bases from J, with 20 bases in between. The CDR3 contains 16 residues. This chain's CDR3 is CASSPILLANNYEQYF. Written as DNA, the CDR3 is TGTGCCAGCAGCCCGATTCTATTGGCGAACAACTACGAGCAGTACTTC.

V gene TRBV6-5 combines with J gene TRBJ2-5, with a tentative D call TRBD1 (6 bases). The germline V gene encodes CDR1 MNHEY and CDR2 SVGAGI. The V and J ends lost 5 bases and 3 bases respectively, with 13 bases between them. This CDR3 is 14 amino acids long. CDR3 loop: CASSDLQGEETQYF. The CDR3, as DNA: TGTGCCAGCAGTGACCTACAGGGTGAAGAGACCCAGTACTTC.

For the CDR3, the DNA is TGTGCCAGCACCTTTGGGACAGGGGGCAGAACAGATACGCAGTATTTT. Translating it yields CASTFGTGGRTDTQYF. The rearrangement uses TRBV27 and TRBJ2-3; 12 bases match TRBD1. CDR1 is MNHEY and CDR2 is SMNVEV in the germline V gene (reference sequence). With 7 bases clipped from V and 3 bases from J, the junction kept 8 bases outside the gene matches. This CDR3 has 16 amino acids.

CDR3 region: CAISDGGRFYNEQFF. The CDR3 bases are TGTGCCATCAGTGATGGCGGGAGATTCTACAATGAGCAGTTCTTC. The chain has TRBV10-3 and TRBJ2-1; 7 bases are shared with TRBD2. This CDR3 spans 15 amino acids. The germline CDR1 and CDR2 sequences are ENHRY and SYGVKD. V lost 3 bases and J lost 3; bases outside the gene matches: 5.

This chain joins TRBV2 and TRBJ2-7; 11 bases align to TRBD2. Germline V CDR1 and CDR2: SNHLY, FYNNEI. The length of the CDR3 is 16 residues. Trimming cost V 7 bases and J 2 bases; bases outside gene matches: 10. The CDR3 nucleotides are TGTGCCAGCATTTGGCTAGCGGGAGGCTCAGCCTACGAGCAGTACTTC. Encoded protein: CASIWLAGGSAYEQYF.

The gene calls are TRBV7-8 and TRBJ1-6; D is unclear. Trimming left V 10 bases short and J 8 bases short, with 6 bases between. This CDR3 region has 10 residues. The germline V gene has CDR1 SGHVS and CDR2 FQNEAQ. This CDR3 is CATGDSPLHF. CDR3 coding DNA: TGTGCCACCGGAGATTCACCCCTCCACTTT.

The chain combines TRBV23-1 with TRBJ1-5; possible D gene TRBD1, 5 bases. TRBV23-1 is classed as an ORF, of uncertain function. Between the trimmed V and J ends, which lost 0 bases and 7 bases, there was a span of 16 bases. The CDR3 is 16 amino acids. CDR3: CASSQSNCRDEQPQHF. For the CDR3, the DNA is TGCGCCAGCAGTCAATCAAATTGCAGGGACGAACAGCCCCAGCATTTT.

The chain is built from TRBV11-2 and TRBJ2-1; a possible D gene is TRBD2 (5 bases). This CDR3 is built from 15 residues. Germline CDR1 is SGHAT and CDR2 is FQNNGV. Trimming took off 0 bases at V and 2 bases at J, with 8 bases between the two ends. The CDR3 here is CASSLEIGAYNEQFF. The CDR3 bases are TGTGCCAGCAGCTTAGAGATCGGGGCCTACAATGAGCAGTTCTTC.

This chain uses TRBV7-8 with TRBJ2-1, with D perhaps TRBD1 (6 bases). V gave up 5 bases and J gave up 2 bases, with 19 bases separating them. The CDR3 runs 17 residues. From germline, CDR1 is SGHVS and CDR2 FQNEAQ. CDR3 protein: CASSARSGALPYNEQFF. The CDR3 DNA is TGTGCCAGCAGCGCTCGGTCAGGGGCGCTCCCCTACAATGAGCAGTTCTTC.

On this clone itself: Other DNA variants within this sample encode the same CDR3. V is TRBV6-5 and J is TRBJ1-1; 7 nucleotides align to TRBD1. Looked up from germline, CDR1 is MNHEY and CDR2 is SVGAGI. CDR3 length equals 14 residues. V dropped 5 bases and J dropped 1; count of bases not matched to a gene: 4. In nucleotides, the CDR3 is TGTGCCAGCAGTCCCGGGACAGCGAACACTGAAGCTTTCTTT. Translation gives CASSPGTANTEAFF.

Concerning this clone itself: Other DNA sequences in the same sample also yield this CDR3. The chain links TRBV27 to TRBJ1-5; no definite D call. The germline V gene encodes CDR1 MNHEY and CDR2 SMNVEV (reference sequence). The CDR3 length is 13 residues. V lost 1 base to trimming and J lost 7 bases, with 8 bases between them. The DNA for the CDR3 is TGTGCCAGCAGTTTATTCGGTGGACAGCCCCAGCATTTT. It codes for CASSLFGGQPQHF.

The V and J genes are TRBV5-1 and TRBJ2-1; 8 nucleotides line up with TRBD1. The V and J ends lost 0 bases and 8 bases, in that order; junction bases with no gene match: 16. CDR1 and CDR2 (germline): SGHRS, YFSETQ. The CDR3 runs 18 residues. CDR3 residues: CASSLAGGAVRFSDEQFF. CDR3 bases: TGCGCCAGCAGCTTGGCAGGGGGCGCAGTCCGATTTTCCGATGAGCAGTTCTTC.

The chain uses TRBV10-2 and TRBJ1-1; D possibly corresponds to TRBD1 (6 bases). V gave up 1 base and J gave up 0 bases, with 9 bases separating them. Per germline, CDR1 WSHSY and CDR2 SAAADI. The CDR3 contains 15 residues. CDR3 nucleotide sequence: TGCGCCAGCAGTGAGTACAGGGACATGAACACTGAAGCTTTCTTT. It encodes CASSEYRDMNTEAFF.

The rearrangement links TRBV7-6 to TRBJ2-7; no clear D. V was cut by 4 bases and J by 0 bases, with 7 bases left in between. CDR1 and CDR2 from the germline V gene are SGHVS and FNYEAQ. The CDR3 length is 13 residues. The chain's CDR3 is CASSSQYSYEQYF. CDR3 in DNA: TGTGCCAGCAGCTCTCAATACTCCTACGAGCAGTACTTC.

V is TRBV27 and J is TRBJ2-7, with TRBD1 matching 7 bases. The CDR3 length is 14 residues. Germline values: CDR1 MNHEY, CDR2 SMNVEV (reference sequence). J was trimmed by 1 base and V by 5 bases; bases with no gene match: 5. The CDR3 nucleotides read TGTGCCAGCAGTAGGCGGACAGGATCCTACGAGCAGTACTTC. It yields the protein CASSRRTGSYEQYF.

This sequence joins TRBV4-3 and TRBJ2-1, with a possible D match to TRBD2 (6 bases). Germline V lookup: CDR1 LGHNA, CDR2 YSLEER. CDR3 length equals 15 residues. V lost 4 bases to trimming and J lost 3 bases, with 13 bases between them. The CDR3 nucleotides read TGCGCCAGCAGCCGCGGTAGCGGTCTCTACAATGAGCAGTTCTTC. This sequence encodes CASSRGSGLYNEQFF.

The CDR3 region is CASSWGPHQNTEAFF. Written as DNA, the CDR3 is TGCGCCAGCAGCTGGGGTCCACACCAGAACACTGAAGCTTTCTTT. This sequence joins TRBV5-1 and TRBJ1-1; D unclear. In germline, CDR1 is SGHRS, CDR2 YFSETQ. The germline V and J ends were trimmed by 3 bases and 1 base, with 13 bases remaining between them. The CDR3 is made up of 15 amino acids.

As concerns this clone: Distinct nucleotide sequences in the sample also encode this CDR3. The chain joins TRBV28 to TRBJ2-7, with 10 bases fitting TRBD1. The CDR3 consists of 14 residues. Germline V gene data show CDR1 as MDHEN and CDR2 as SYDVKM. V dropped 2 bases and J dropped 5; count of bases not matched to a gene: 3. The CDR3 spells CASSLTGTGDEQYF. CDR3 in DNA: TGTGCCAGCAGTTTAACCGGGACAGGGGACGAGCAGTACTTC.